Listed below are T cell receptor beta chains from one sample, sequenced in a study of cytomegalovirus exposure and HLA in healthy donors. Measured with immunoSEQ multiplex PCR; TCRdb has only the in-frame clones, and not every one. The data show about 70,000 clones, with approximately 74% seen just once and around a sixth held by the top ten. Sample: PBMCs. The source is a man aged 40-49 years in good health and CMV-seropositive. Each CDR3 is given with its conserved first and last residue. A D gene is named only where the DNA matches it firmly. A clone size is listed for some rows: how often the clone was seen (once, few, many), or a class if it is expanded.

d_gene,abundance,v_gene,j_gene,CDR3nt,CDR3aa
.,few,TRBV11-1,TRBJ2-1,TGTGCCAGCAGCTTAGCGGGACTCCTCATGGACAATGAGCAGTTCTTC,CASSLAGLLMDNEQFF
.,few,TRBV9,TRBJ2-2,TGTGCCAGCAGCCAAAGTACAGCGAACACCGGGGAGCTGTTTTTT,CASSQSTANTGELFF
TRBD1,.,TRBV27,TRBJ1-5,TGTGCCAGCAGGAAGGACAGGGGCAATCAGCCCCAGCATTTT,CASRKDRGNQPQHF
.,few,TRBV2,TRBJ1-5,TGTGCCAGCAGTCTATTCCCCCCCCCGAATCAGCCCCAGCATTTT,CASSLFPPPNQPQHF
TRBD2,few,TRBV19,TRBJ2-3,TGTGCCAGTAGTACGTTAGCGGGGATCGGAGATACGCAGTATTTT,CASSTLAGIGDTQYF
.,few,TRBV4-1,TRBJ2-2,TGCGCCAGCAGCCAACCGCTCGGTACCGGGGAGCTGTTTTTT,CASSQPLGTGELFF
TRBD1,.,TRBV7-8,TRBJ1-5,TGTGCCAGCAGCGGGGGGACAGGAACTAATCAGCCCCAGCATTTT,CASSGGTGTNQPQHF
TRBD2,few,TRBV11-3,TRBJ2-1,TGTGCCAGCAGCTTACTTAGCGGGAGTAATGAGCAGTTCTTC,CASSLLSGSNEQFF
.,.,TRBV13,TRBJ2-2,TGTGCCAGCAGCTTATTTACAGGATCACTGGGGGAGCTGTTTTTT,CASSLFTGSLGELFF
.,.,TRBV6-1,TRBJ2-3,TGTGCCAGCAGTGAAAGCGCTCGGGGGTTAGCGGCGATCACAGATACGCAGTATTTT,CASSESARGLAAITDTQYF
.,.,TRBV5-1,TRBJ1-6,TGCGCCAGCAGCTTCGAGACAGGAAATTCACCCCTCCACTTT,CASSFETGNSPLHF
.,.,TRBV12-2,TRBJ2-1,TGTGCAAGTCGCTTAGAGCTCCGGACAGGGGGTTGTGAGCAGTTCTTC,CASRLELRTGGCEQFF
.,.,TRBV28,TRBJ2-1,TGTGCCAGCGTGAGCGCCCCAGAGACTAACGTGTTTGAGCAGTTCTTC,CASVSAPETNVFEQFF
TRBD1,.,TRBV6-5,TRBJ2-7,TGTGCCAGCAGTACCCGGGACAGAAGTTACGAGCAGTACTTC,CASSTRDRSYEQYF
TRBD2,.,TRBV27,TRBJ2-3,TGTGCCAGCAGACAACTAGCGGGAGATACGCAGTATTTT,CASRQLAGDTQYF
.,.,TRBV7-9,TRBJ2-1,TGTGCCAGCAGCTTACGACGGAGCGCGAACAATGAGCAGTTCTTC,CASSLRRSANNEQFF
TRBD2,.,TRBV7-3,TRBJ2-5,TGTGCCAGCAGCGCCGACCGGGGGGGCCATCCCGCGGAGACCCAGTACTTC,CASSADRGGHPAETQYF
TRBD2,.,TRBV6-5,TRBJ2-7,TGTGCCAGCAGTTACTCGAGTCGGGGACTAAACGAGCAGTACTTC,CASSYSSRGLNEQYF
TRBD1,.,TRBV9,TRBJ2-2,TGTGCCAGCAGCGGGGGACAGGGGTTCACCGGGGAGCTGTTTTTT,CASSGGQGFTGELFF
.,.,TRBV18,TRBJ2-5,TGTGCCAGCTCACCACCGGGGGGAGAGACCCAGTACTTC,CASSPPGGETQYF
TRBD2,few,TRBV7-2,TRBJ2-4,TGTGCCAGCAGCTTGGGACTAGCGGGAGCGTCAAACATTCAGTACTTC,CASSLGLAGASNIQYF
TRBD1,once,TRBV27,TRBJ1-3,TGTGCCAGCAGTGACAGGGGGGTTGGAAACACCATATATTTT,CASSDRGVGNTIYF
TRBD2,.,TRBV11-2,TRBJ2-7,TGTGCCAGCAGCGCGGGGGTGGGGTACGAGCAGTACTTC,CASSAGVGYEQYF
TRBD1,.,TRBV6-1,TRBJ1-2,TGTGCCAGCAGCATGACAGGGAATGGCTACACCTTC,CASSMTGNGYTF
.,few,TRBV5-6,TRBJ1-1,TGTGCCAGCAGCTGGGGGGGACGGCTGAACACTGAAGCTTTCTTT,CASSWGGRLNTEAFF
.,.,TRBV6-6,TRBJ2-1,TGTGCCAGCGGGACTCTAGAAAGGAATGAGCAGTTCTTC,CASGTLERNEQFF
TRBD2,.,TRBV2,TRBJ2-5,TGTGCCAGCACTAGCGGAGAGACCCAGTACTTC,CASTSGETQYF
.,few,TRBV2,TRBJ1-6,TGTGCCAGCAGTGTCTCACAGAGGGATTCACCCCTCCACTTT,CASSVSQRDSPLHF
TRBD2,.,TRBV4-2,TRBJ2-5,TGTGCCAGCAGCCAAGATAAGGCTAGCGGGAGTATAGGGGGAGAAGAGACCCAGTACTTC,CASSQDKASGSIGGEETQYF
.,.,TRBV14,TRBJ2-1,TGTGCCAGCAGCCAAATTAGCGGCCCAAATGAGCAGTTCTTC,CASSQISGPNEQFF
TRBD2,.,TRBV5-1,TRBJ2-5,TGCGCCAGCAGCTTGGAGGTAGCGGGAGGGAGAGAGACCCAGTACTTC,CASSLEVAGGRETQYF
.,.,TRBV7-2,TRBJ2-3,TGTGCCAGCAGTCGAAGGGAAGGGGTGGTGGATACGCAGTATTTT,CASSRREGVVDTQYF
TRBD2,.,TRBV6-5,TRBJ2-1,TGTGCCAGCAGTTACTTGGGCGGGAGTGGGGGTGAGCAGTTCTTC,CASSYLGGSGGEQFF
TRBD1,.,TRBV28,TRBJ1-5,TGTGCCAGCAACCAAGTGACGGGGTTACAGGGGCCTCAGCCCCAGCATTTT,CASNQVTGLQGPQPQHF
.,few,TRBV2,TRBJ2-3,TGTGCCACCCGGGAAGGATATACCTCAGATACGCAGTATTTT,CATREGYTSDTQYF
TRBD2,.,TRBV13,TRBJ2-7,TGTGCCAGCAGCCCGAGGGCTAGCGGGAGGGGTTCCTACGAGCAGTACTTC,CASSPRASGRGSYEQYF
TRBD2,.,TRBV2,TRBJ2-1,TGTGCCAGCAGTGTTGGGCTAGCGGGACTCAATGAGCAGTTCTTC,CASSVGLAGLNEQFF
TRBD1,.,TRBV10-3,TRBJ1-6,TGTGCCATCAGACCAGGGACAGCGGGCTCGGATTCACCCCTCCACTTT,CAIRPGTAGSDSPLHF
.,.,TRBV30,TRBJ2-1,TGTGCCTGGAGGACAAGCCAAGTCGGTGAGCAGTTCTTC,CAWRTSQVGEQFF
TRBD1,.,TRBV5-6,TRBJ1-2,TGTGCCAGCAGCCCTTACGGACAGGGCGCCTACACCTTC,CASSPYGQGAYTF
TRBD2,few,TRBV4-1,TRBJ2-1,TGCGCCAGCAGCCAGGGAGTCGGACTAGCGCACAATGAGCAGTTCTTC,CASSQGVGLAHNEQFF
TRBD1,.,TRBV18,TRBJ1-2,TGTGCCAGCTCACCACTCAGGGGGACTCAAGGCTATGGCTACACCTTC,CASSPLRGTQGYGYTF
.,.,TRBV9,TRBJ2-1,TGTGCCAGCAGCGTAGTCAACAGGGGGGGGGAGCAGTTCTTC,CASSVVNRGGEQFF
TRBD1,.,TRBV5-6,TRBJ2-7,TGTGCCAGCAGCCCGGAGAGATTGCAGGGGGCCTACGAGCAGTACTTC,CASSPERLQGAYEQYF
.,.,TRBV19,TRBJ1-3,TGTGCCAGTAGCGGGTTCTCTGGAAACACCATATATTTT,CASSGFSGNTIYF
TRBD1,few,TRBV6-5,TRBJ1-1,TGTGCCAGCGGGGACAGGGAGTACACTGAAGCTTTCTTT,CASGDREYTEAFF
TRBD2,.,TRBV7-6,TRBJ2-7,TGTGCCAGCAGCCCCGTAGGGGCTAGCGGAAACTACGAGCAGTACTTC,CASSPVGASGNYEQYF
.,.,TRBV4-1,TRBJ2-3,TGCGCCAGCAGCCAAGTTTTTTCTAGCACAGATACGCAGTATTTT,CASSQVFSSTDTQYF
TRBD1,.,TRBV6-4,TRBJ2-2,TGTGCCAGCAGTATCACCGGGACAGGGTTCACCGGGGAGCTGTTTTTT,CASSITGTGFTGELFF
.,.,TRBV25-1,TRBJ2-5,TGTGCCAGCAGTGGAGTTCAAGAGACCCAGTACTTC,CASSGVQETQYF
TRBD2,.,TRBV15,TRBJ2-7,TGTGCCACCAGCAGCGGGAGGGAAATTTACGAGCAGTACTTC,CATSSGREIYEQYF
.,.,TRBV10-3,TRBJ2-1,TGTGCCATCAGTGAGTCTACAGGGAGCTCCTACAATGAGCAGTTCTTC,CAISESTGSSYNEQFF
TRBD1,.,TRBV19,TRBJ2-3,TGTGCCAGTAATGACAGGGGCCTAAGCACAGATACGCAGTATTTT,CASNDRGLSTDTQYF
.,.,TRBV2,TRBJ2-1,TGTGCCAGCAGTGAAATTGGGACAACTTACAATGAGCAGTTCTTC,CASSEIGTTYNEQFF